A single sample gave rise to the 21 T cell receptor beta chains below, sequenced in a study of control samples from healthy donors and cancer patients. Libraries were prepared by immunoSEQ multiplex PCR; TCRdb keeps only in-frame clonotypes and omits some of them. The sample has 200,000 or so clones, roughly 94% seen once. The sample comprised blood. These receptors all stem from a man aged 50-60 years in good health.

The chain joins TRBV7-9 to TRBJ1-1, with unresolved D. The CDR3 length is 15 residues. V dropped 1 base and J dropped 0 bases, with 9 bases sitting between them. Germline CDR1 and CDR2: SEHNR and FQNEAQ (reference sequence). CDR3 in DNA: TGTGCCAGCAGCTTAGATCGACTGTTGAACACTGAAGCTTTCTTT. It yields the protein CASSLDRLLNTEAFF.

The chain couples TRBV11-2 to TRBJ1-2; 7 nucleotides agree with TRBD1. Per the germline V gene, CDR1 is SGHAT and CDR2 is FQNNGV. The CDR3 sequence is 13 residues long. The V gene end was trimmed by 5 bases and the J gene end by 4 bases; junction bases not matched to a gene: 4. The CDR3 DNA sequence: TGTGCCAGCAGCAACAGGGGACCCTATGGCTACACCTTC. It yields the protein CASSNRGPYGYTF.

The chain has TRBV5-4 and TRBJ1-1, with D perhaps matching TRBD1 (6 bases). Trimming pared 3 bases from V and 2 bases from J, leaving 11 bases between. Germline V gene sequence: CDR1 SGHNT, CDR2 YYREEE (reference sequence). CDR3 length: 14 amino acids. CDR3 loop: CASSSGQSNTEAFF. The CDR3 DNA follows: TGTGCCAGCAGCTCGGGACAATCTAACACTGAAGCTTTCTTT.

The chain links TRBV11-3 to TRBJ1-6; possible D gene TRBD1, 5 bases. Between the trimmed V and J ends, which lost 3 bases and 7 bases, there was a span of 7 bases. The CDR3 contains 13 residues. Germline CDR1 SGHNT, CDR2 YENEEA. The CDR3 coding sequence is TGTGCCAGCAGCTTGACAGCAAATTCACCCCTCCACTTT. Translating it yields CASSLTANSPLHF.

This chain links TRBV3-1 (or the pseudogene TRBV3-2) with TRBJ1-5, with D unclear. V lost 3 bases, J lost 3 bases, and 3 bases lay in between. Per germline, CDR1 LGHDT and CDR2 YNNKEL (reference sequence). There are 12 residues in the CDR3. In DNA form, the CDR3 reads TGTGCCAGCAGCCACAACAATCAGCCCCAGCATTTT. This codes for CASSHNNQPQHF.

The V gene is TRBV15, the J gene TRBJ1-2; possibly TRBD1 for D (5 bases). From germline, CDR1 is LNHNV and CDR2 YYDKDF (reference sequence). The CDR3 contains 16 residues. Trimming left V 1 base short and J 0 bases short, with 12 bases between. For the CDR3, the DNA is TGTGCCACCAGCAGAGTCCGGGACGCCTCTAACTATGGCTACACCTTC. This translates into CATSRVRDASNYGYTF.

V usage is TRBV24-1 and J usage is TRBJ2-2, with a weak D call TRBD1 (5 bases). Germline CDR1 is KGHDR and CDR2 is SFDVKD. The CDR3 sequence is 16 residues long. Trimming left V 3 bases short and J 5 bases short, with 15 bases between. CDR3 in amino acids: CATSDPAQGSTGELFF. The CDR3 nucleotides read TGTGCCACCAGTGATCCGGCGCAGGGATCGACCGGGGAGCTGTTTTTT.

This chain connects TRBV11-3 to TRBJ2-3; 10 bases line up with TRBD1. Per germline, CDR1 SGHNT and CDR2 YENEEA. The CDR3 covers 17 residues. Germline trimming cut 2 bases from V and 8 bases from J; bases unmatched to any gene: 13. The CDR3 DNA is TGTGCCAGCAGCTTACTTTTATCCGGGACAGGGGTCGGTACGCAGTATTTT. This encodes CASSLLLSGTGVGTQYF.

The CDR3 sequence is CASSPGTGTEQYV. The DNA of the CDR3 is TGTGCCAGCAGTCCCGGGACAGGGACCGAGCAGTACGTC. The chain couples TRBV2 to TRBJ2-7; TRBD1 agrees at 9 bases. The CDR3 has 13 residues. The J segment lost 6 bases and the V segment lost 5 bases, leaving 5 bases of the junction unmatched. Germline CDR1 and CDR2: SNHLY and FYNNEI.

This rearrangement joins TRBV4-1 to TRBJ1-6; TRBD1 might be the D (6 bases). Germline assignment: CDR1 MGHRA and CDR2 YSYEKL. Trimming shortened V by 4 bases and J by 6 bases, and 13 bases separated the two germline ends. The CDR3 loop spans 15 amino acids. In DNA form, the CDR3 reads TGCGCCAGCAGCCCCTGGGGGCAGGTTAATTCACCCCTCCACTTT. Residues: CASSPWGQVNSPLHF.

The J gene is TRBJ2-3, the V gene TRBV19; tentatively, D is TRBD2 (5 bases). This CDR3 is built from 13 residues. CDR1 LNHDA and CDR2 SQIVND come from the germline V gene (reference sequence). V lost 5 bases to trimming and J lost 4 bases, with 10 bases between them. CDR3 region: CASSVGRADTQYF. For the CDR3, the DNA is TGTGCCAGTAGTGTAGGGCGGGCAGATACGCAGTATTTT.

The chain carries TRBV28 and TRBJ1-4, with TRBD1 identical over 7 bases. V shed 6 bases and J 8 bases; nucleotides not matched to a gene: 12. The CDR3 consists of 15 residues. Germline CDR1 MDHEN, CDR2 SYDVKM. CDR3 loop: CASRGGTRQGEKLFF. The DNA for the CDR3 is TGTGCCAGCAGAGGGGGAACTAGACAGGGCGAAAAACTGTTTTTT.

The chain couples TRBV6-2 or TRBV6-3 to TRBJ1-1, with D possibly being TRBD1 (6 bases). The CDR3 consists of 18 residues. Trimming left V 6 bases short and J 4 bases short, with 27 bases between. CDR1 is MNHEY and CDR2 is SVGEGT in the germline V gene. The CDR3, as DNA: TGTGCCAGCAGCCCTTCGACGGCAGGGGAGGTGGTGGTCACTGAAGCTTTCTTT. Translation gives CASSPSTAGEVVVTEAFF.

This clone was found once. This chain uses TRBV6-2 or TRBV6-3 with TRBJ2-3; D is ambiguous. V was clipped by 0 bases and J by 0 bases, with 7 bases between them. Per germline, CDR1 MNHEY and CDR2 SVGEGT. There are 15 residues in the CDR3. This CDR3 reads CASSYSQASTDTQYF. CDR3 in DNA: TGTGCCAGCAGTTACTCACAAGCCAGCACAGATACGCAGTATTTT.

V usage is TRBV5-5 and J usage is TRBJ2-5; 12 bases agree with TRBD2. The CDR3 runs 16 residues. Trimming cost V 0 bases and J 7 bases; bases outside gene matches: 7. Germline V gene sequence: CDR1 SGHKS, CDR2 YYEKEE (reference sequence). The CDR3 sequence is CASSLVLAGGLGTQYF. CDR3 coding DNA: TGTGCCAGCAGCTTGGTACTAGCGGGGGGACTTGGGACCCAGTACTTC. The whole variable domain, filled in from reference TRBV5-5 and TRBJ2-5, reads DAGVTQSPTHLIKTRGQQVTLRCSPISGHKSVSWYQQVLGQGPQFIFQYYEKEERGRGNFPDRFSARQFPNYSSELNVNALLLGDSALYLCASSLVLAGGLGTQYFGPGTRLLVL.

This clone has a handful of counts. The V and J genes are TRBV4-2 and TRBJ2-1, with D possibly TRBD2 on 7 matching bases. This CDR3 is built from 15 residues. Germline CDR1 is LGHNA and CDR2 is YNFKEQ. V gave up 5 bases and J gave up 6 bases, with 17 bases separating them. CDR3 nucleotide sequence: TGTGCCAGCAGCGTGGGACCCGGGGGGCTCAATGAGCAGTTCTTC. Residues: CASSVGPGGLNEQFF.

This chain connects TRBV7-3 to TRBJ2-3; 8 bases are shared with TRBD2. The CDR3 length is 15 residues. The junction had 6 bases not matched to a gene; V was cut back by 5 bases and J by 2 bases. Per the germline V gene, CDR1 is SGHTA and CDR2 is FQGTGA. CDR3: CASSLQRGPTDTQYF. The DNA of the CDR3 is TGTGCCAGCAGCCTCCAGCGGGGGCCCACAGATACGCAGTATTTT.

This clone was counted once. The chain carries TRBV2 and TRBJ2-3; no clear D gene. The V gene's germline CDR1 is SNHLY and CDR2 FYNNEI. The CDR3 has 13 amino acids. The germline V and J ends were trimmed by 0 bases and 9 bases, with 10 bases remaining between them. For the CDR3, the DNA is TGTGCCAGCAGTGAAGCCCCTGTTGCCACGCAGTATTTT. The encoded protein is CASSEAPVATQYF. The whole variable domain, filled in from reference TRBV2 and TRBJ2-3, reads EPEVTQTPSHQVTQMGQEVILRCVPISNHLYFYWYRQILGQKVEFLVSFYNNEISEKSEIFDDQFSVERPDGSNFTLKIRSTKLEDSAMYFCASSEAPVATQYFGPGTRLTVL.

V is TRBV11-2 and J is TRBJ1-2; 7 bases are shared with TRBD1. CDR1 is SGHAT and CDR2 is FQNNGV in the germline V gene. V lost 5 bases to trimming and J lost 8 bases; unmatched junction nucleotides: 8. The CDR3 has 13 residues. The CDR3: CASSQGDSGGYTF. The DNA for the CDR3 is TGTGCCAGCAGCCAGGGGGACAGCGGAGGCTACACCTTC.

This rearrangement joins TRBV20-1 to TRBJ1-1; weak D call: TRBD1 (5 bases). This CDR3 comprises 11 residues. V was trimmed by 0 bases and J by 8 bases, leaving 7 bases between them. Germline-derived CDR1 and CDR2 are DFQATT and SNEGSKA (reference sequence). The CDR3 bases are TGCAGTGCTAGAGATGGGACGGAAGCTTTCTTT. Amino acid sequence: CSARDGTEAFF.

This sequence joins TRBV5-1 and TRBJ2-3, with D perhaps TRBD2 (6 bases). In germline, CDR1 is SGHRS, CDR2 YFSETQ. The CDR3 covers 15 residues. The V and J ends lost 1 base and 0 bases respectively, with 9 bases between them. The CDR3 sequence is CASSLTSTSTDTQYF. The CDR3 nucleotides read TGCGCCAGCAGCTTGACTAGCACAAGCACAGATACGCAGTATTTT. Supplemented by reference TRBV5-1 and TRBJ2-3, the full variable domain reads KAGVTQTPRYLIKTRGQQVTLSCSPISGHRSVSWYQQTPGQGLQFLFEYFSETQRNKGNFPGRFSGRQFSNSRSEMNVSTLELGDSALYLCASSLTSTSTDTQYFGPGTRLTVL.